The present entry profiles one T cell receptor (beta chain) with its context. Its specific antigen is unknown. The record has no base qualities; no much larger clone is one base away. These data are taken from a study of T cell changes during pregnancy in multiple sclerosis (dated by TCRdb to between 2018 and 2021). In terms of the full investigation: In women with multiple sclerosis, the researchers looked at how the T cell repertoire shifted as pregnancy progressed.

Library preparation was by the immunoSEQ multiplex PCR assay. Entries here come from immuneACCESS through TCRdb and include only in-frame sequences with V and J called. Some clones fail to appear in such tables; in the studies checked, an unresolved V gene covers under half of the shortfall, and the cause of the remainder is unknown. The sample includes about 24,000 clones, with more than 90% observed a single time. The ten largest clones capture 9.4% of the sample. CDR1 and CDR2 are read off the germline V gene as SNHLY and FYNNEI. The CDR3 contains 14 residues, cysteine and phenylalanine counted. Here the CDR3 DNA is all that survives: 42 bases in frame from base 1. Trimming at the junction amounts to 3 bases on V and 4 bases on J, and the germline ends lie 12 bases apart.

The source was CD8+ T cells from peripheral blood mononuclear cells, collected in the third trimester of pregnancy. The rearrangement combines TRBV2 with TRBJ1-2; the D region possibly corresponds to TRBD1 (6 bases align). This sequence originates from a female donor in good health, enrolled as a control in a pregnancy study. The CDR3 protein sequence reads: CASSENRAGYGYTF. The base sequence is TGTGCCAGCAGTGAGAACAGGGCGGGCTATGGCTACACCTTC.